This TCR beta chain appears in the sequencing data of a study of blood T cell repertoires in COVID-19. In its sample, this clone was seen a few times. Residents of 24 US areas, aged roughly 18 to 89 years, made up the participants. The CDR3 contains 16 residues. Germline V gene data show CDR1 as KGHSH and CDR2 as LQKENI. V gave up 6 bases and J gave up 0 bases, with 12 bases separating them. Profiled with immunoSEQ multiplex PCR; TCRdb holds only in-frame clones, not every one. The sample lists 300,000 or so clones, roughly 90% occurring once. Sequencing was done on a sample of PBMCs or T cells enriched from blood (not recorded which). The TCR sequence derives from a man aged 55 to 69 who had recovered from COVID-19. The rearrangement links TRBV18 to TRBJ1-6; TRBD1 is a possible D gene (6 bases). The CDR3: CASSQGISSYNSPLHF. CDR3 nucleotides: TGTGCCAGCTCCCAGGGGATAAGCTCCTATAATTCACCCCTCCACTTT.